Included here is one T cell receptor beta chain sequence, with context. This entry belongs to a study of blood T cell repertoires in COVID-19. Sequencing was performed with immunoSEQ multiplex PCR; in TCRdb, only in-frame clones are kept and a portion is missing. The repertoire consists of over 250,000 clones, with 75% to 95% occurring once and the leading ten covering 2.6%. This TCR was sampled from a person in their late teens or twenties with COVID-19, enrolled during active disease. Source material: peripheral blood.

In DNA form, the CDR3 reads TGTGCCAGCAGTTCCCCAGGACAAACTGGAAACACCATATATTTT. Protein product: CASSSPGQTGNTIYF. The chain carries TRBV28 and TRBJ1-3; the D gene is possibly TRBD1 (5 bases). The V and J ends lost 4 bases and 2 bases respectively, with 12 bases between them. Germline assignment: CDR1 MDHEN and CDR2 SYDVKM. This CDR3 region has 15 residues. Variable domain in full (rest from reference TRBV28 and TRBJ1-3): DVKVTQSSRYLVKRTGEKVFLECVQDMDHENMFWYRQDPGLGLRLIYFSYDVKMKEKGDIPEGYSVSREKKERFSLILESASTNQTSMYLCASSSPGQTGNTIYFGEGSWLTVV.